This T cell receptor (beta chain) emerged from a study of tumor-infiltrating lymphocytes in primary liver carcinoma. Using a constant-region primer together with ProtoScript II reverse transcriptase, TCR beta cDNA was made from 500 ng of total RNA. Three nested multiplex PCR rounds, a slightly modified ARM-PCR method, built the TCR beta libraries. For roughly 10 cycles apiece, the opening two PCR rounds ran with TRBV1-TRBV30 forward primers and a C-beta reverse primer. In TCRdb, the multiplex PCR reads were re-called with MiXCR into one record per CDR3 protein. Of about 120,000 distinct CDR3 sequences listed, around two thirds are singletons. Co-extracting RNA and DNA was done with about 17-31 mg of unsorted bulk tissue as input. The V gene end was trimmed by 6 bases and the J gene end by 6 bases; junction bases not matched to a gene: 7. This CDR3 region has 14 residues. Germline V gives CDR1 SQVTM, CDR2 ANQGSEA.

This clonotype was counted ten times or more. The source is a woman aged 55 to 70 with primary liver carcinoma and hepatitis B virus infection. Sequences were obtained from liver tumor tissue from sampling region 1. The subset here: tumor region T1, superior pole. The chain recombines TRBV29-1 with TRBJ2-1, with TRBD2 matching 11 bases. CDR3 residues: CSVTGTSGANEQFF. In nucleotides, the CDR3 is TGCAGCGTAACCGGGACTAGCGGAGCCAATGAGCAGTTCTTC.